A single sample gave rise to the 26 T cell receptor beta chains below, sequenced in a study of blood T cell repertoires in COVID-19. Clones were read by immunoSEQ multiplex PCR, and TCRdb kept only the in-frame ones, dropping some. The data show some 130,000 clones, approximately 77% seen once. The sequenced sample consisted of peripheral blood. The receptors originated from a man at least 80 years old with acute or convalescent COVID-19.

The V and J genes are TRBV18 and TRBJ1-2; D uncertain. The CDR3 spans 13 residues. Trimming took off 6 bases at V and 2 bases at J, with 10 bases between the two ends. From germline, CDR1 is KGHSH and CDR2 LQKENI. The CDR3 sequence: CASSPSENYGYTF. As DNA, the CDR3 is TGTGCCAGCTCCCCCTCCGAGAACTATGGCTACACCTTC. The complete variable domain, with remaining parts taken from reference TRBV18 and TRBJ1-2, reads NAGVMQNPRHLVRRRGQEARLRCSPMKGHSHVYWYRQLPEEGLKFMVYLQKENIIDESGMPKERFSAEFPKEGPSILRIQQVVRGDSAAYFCASSPSENYGYTFGSGTRLTVV.

This clone was found many times. The V and J genes are TRBV6-5 and TRBJ1-2; D gene ambiguous. The length of the CDR3 is 14 residues. V gave up 0 bases and J gave up 7 bases, with 12 bases separating them. Germline CDR1 and CDR2: MNHEY and SVGAGI. Written as DNA, the CDR3 is TGTGCCAGCAGTTACTCCGGAGGGCCGGGTGGCTACACCTTC. Protein product: CASSYSGGPGGYTF.

The rearrangement uses TRBV4-1 and TRBJ2-1, with 10 bases matching TRBD1. J was trimmed by 4 bases and V by 0 bases; bases with no gene match: 0. Germline V gene data show CDR1 as MGHRA and CDR2 as YSYEKL. The CDR3 is made up of 15 amino acids. DNA of the CDR3: TGCGCCAGCAGCCAAGAGGGACAGGGGTACAATGAGCAGTTCTTC. Protein sequence: CASSQEGQGYNEQFF.

The rearrangement links TRBV7-2 to TRBJ1-2; D might be TRBD1 (5 bases). There are 16 residues in the CDR3. The V gene's germline CDR1 is SGHTA and CDR2 FQGNSA. The V and J ends lost 3 bases and 0 bases respectively, with 14 bases between them. The CDR3 reads CASSLTGTHTNYGYTF. The CDR3 DNA is TGTGCCAGCAGCTTGACCGGGACTCACACTAACTATGGCTACACCTTC.

The count of this clone is one. The gene calls are TRBV5-4 and TRBJ2-7; TRBD1 matches at 8 bases. Germline assignment: CDR1 SGHNT and CDR2 YYREEE (reference sequence). V dropped 4 bases and J dropped 6; count of bases not matched to a gene: 9. This CDR3 is built from 14 residues. The DNA for the CDR3 is TGTGCCAGCAGCCCCAGGCCCGGGACAGGCGAGCAGTACTTC. Amino acid sequence: CASSPRPGTGEQYF.

V and J are TRBV9 and TRBJ1-3; TRBD1 is a possible D gene (6 bases). The ends were cut back, 3 bases at V and 2 bases at J, with 12 bases in the middle. The CDR3 sequence is 15 residues long. In germline, CDR1 is SGDLS, CDR2 YYNGEE. The CDR3 loop reads CASSASGTTGNTIYF. For the CDR3, the DNA is TGTGCCAGCAGCGCAAGTGGGACAACTGGAAACACCATATATTTT.

The J gene is TRBJ1-2, the V gene TRBV5-1, with 7 bases matching TRBD1. The CDR3 runs 14 residues. The V and J ends lost 5 bases and 8 bases, in that order; junction bases with no gene match: 12. Looked up from germline, CDR1 is SGHRS and CDR2 is YFSETQ. Written as DNA, the CDR3 is TGCGCCAGCAGGGTGGGCAGGGGGTCTTGGGGCTACACCTTC. Translation: CASRVGRGSWGYTF.

This clone was counted between two and nine times. V gene TRBV28 combines with J gene TRBJ1-5, with 7 bases lining up with TRBD1. Germline-derived CDR1 and CDR2 are MDHEN and SYDVKM. Trimming took 2 bases from V and 2 from J; bases not matched to a gene: 3. The CDR3 length is 15 residues. The CDR3 DNA is TGTGCCAGCAGTTTAACAGGGGATGGCAATCAGCCCCAGCATTTT. Its protein product is CASSLTGDGNQPQHF.

Regarding this clone: This sample includes further DNA sequences coding for the same CDR3. V and J are TRBV5-1 and TRBJ1-2; no clear D. This CDR3 contains 13 residues. Germline CDR1 reads SGHRS; CDR2 reads YFSETQ. V was trimmed by 0 bases and J by 2 bases, leaving 5 bases between them. DNA for the CDR3: TGCGCCAGCAGCTTGGCGGGGAACTATGGCTACACCTTC. This sequence encodes CASSLAGNYGYTF.

The genes are TRBV5-8 and TRBJ2-1; D possibly corresponds to TRBD2 (6 bases). V gave up 0 bases and J gave up 0 bases, with 13 bases separating them. The CDR3 is 17 amino acids. CDR1 and CDR2 from the germline V gene are SGHTS and YDEGEE. The CDR3 here is CASSLAWGGSSYNEQFF. CDR3 sequence (DNA): TGTGCCAGCAGCTTGGCCTGGGGAGGTAGCTCCTACAATGAGCAGTTCTTC.

The genes are TRBV11-2 and TRBJ2-3; 8 nucleotides align to TRBD1. The CDR3 consists of 15 residues. Germline V lookup: CDR1 SGHAT, CDR2 FQNNGV. With V trimmed by 3 bases and J by 5 bases, 7 bases remained unmatched. The CDR3 DNA reads TGTGCCAGCAGCTTGAGGGGGACAGGAGGAGATACGCAGTATTTT. Protein sequence: CASSLRGTGGDTQYF.

This clone came up a few times. The V gene is TRBV2, the J gene TRBJ2-3; the match to TRBD2 covers 12 bases. Germline V CDR1 and CDR2: SNHLY, FYNNEI. This CDR3 has 16 residues. J lost 4 bases, V lost 5 bases, and 7 bases had no gene match. The CDR3 bases are TGTGCCAGCAGTCTCCGACTAGCGGGGGAGGCAGATACGCAGTATTTT. Protein product: CASSLRLAGEADTQYF.

This sequence joins TRBV2 and TRBJ1-2; possibly TRBD1 for D (5 bases). Germline CDR1 and CDR2: SNHLY and FYNNEI. The CDR3 covers 15 residues. Deletions cut 6 bases from V and 1 base from J, with 15 bases between. CDR3 sequence (DNA): TGTGCCAGCAGCCCTACCCGACAGAGTAACTATGGCTACACCTTC. Its protein is CASSPTRQSNYGYTF.

In its sample, this clone was seen a few times. This chain joins TRBV9 and TRBJ2-5; TRBD2 matches 10 bases. The CDR3 is 16 residues long. Germline assignment: CDR1 SGDLS and CDR2 YYNGEE. V shed 0 bases and J 5 bases; nucleotides not matched to a gene: 7. The CDR3 DNA is TGTGCCAGCAGCGTAGGGGCTAGCGGGGGCCGGGAGACCCAGTACTTC. Its protein product is CASSVGASGGRETQYF.

This chain uses TRBV7-2 with TRBJ1-4; D is unclear. The CDR3 is 14 residues long. Trimming cost V 1 base and J 5 bases, with 8 bases left between them. The germline CDR1 and CDR2 sequences are SGHTA and FQGNSA. In DNA, the CDR3 is TGTGCCAGCAGCTTAGGCGGGTCCAATGAAAAACTGTTTTTT. This sequence encodes CASSLGGSNEKLFF.

The V call is TRBV7-9, the J call TRBJ1-5; the D gene is possibly TRBD1 (5 bases). The CDR3 is 12 residues long. The germline V gene encodes CDR1 SEHNR and CDR2 FQNEAQ (reference sequence). V lost 4 bases and J lost 6, with 7 bases in between. The CDR3 sequence is CASSSGGQPQHF. CDR3 nucleotide sequence: TGTGCCAGCAGCTCGGGGGGTCAGCCCCAGCATTTT.

V usage is TRBV28 and J usage is TRBJ2-1; 12 bases are shared with TRBD2. The CDR3 has 14 residues. Per germline, CDR1 MDHEN and CDR2 SYDVKM. After removal of 5 bases from V and 8 bases from J, the junction contained 4 bases not matched to a gene. CDR3 bases: TGTGCCAGCAGTCTAGCGGGGGGGCACTATGAGCAGTTCTTC. It codes for CASSLAGGHYEQFF.

This chain links TRBV12-2 with TRBJ2-5; TRBD2 is taken as the D call from the table, unchecked against the DNA. TRBV12-2 is a pseudogene segment. The CDR3 runs to 18 residues. In nucleotides, the CDR3 is TGTGCAAGTCGCTTAGCGAGGTCCCTAGAGGTTAGTAAGGTGGCCCAGTACTTC. Its translation: CASRLARSLEVSKVAQYF.

The CDR3, as DNA: TGTGCCAGCAGCTTGGAGGACAGGTCCGGTGAGACCCAGTACTTC. As protein: CASSLEDRSGETQYF. This chain joins TRBV7-2 and TRBJ2-5, with 7 bases identical to TRBD1. CDR1 SGHTA and CDR2 FQGNSA come from the germline V gene. CDR3 length: 15 residues. V dropped 3 bases and J dropped 5; count of bases not matched to a gene: 9.

The V call is TRBV5-4, the J call TRBJ2-2, with D perhaps matching TRBD2 (5 bases). V was trimmed by 0 bases and J by 0 bases, leaving 9 bases between them. CDR3 size: 16 residues. From germline, CDR1 is SGHNT and CDR2 YYREEE (reference sequence). The CDR3 DNA sequence: TGTGCCAGCAGCTTGGGAGGGCCCGCGAACACCGGGGAGCTGTTTTTT. Translating it yields CASSLGGPANTGELFF. Using reference TRBV5-4 and TRBJ2-2 for the parts outside the CDR3, the full variable domain is ETGVTQSPTHLIKTRGQQVTLRCSSQSGHNTVSWYQQALGQGPQFIFQYYREEENGRGNFPPRFSGLQFPNYSSELNVNALELDDSALYLCASSLGGPANTGELFFGEGSRLTVL.

The chain combines TRBV18 with TRBJ2-7; 8 positions match TRBD1. This CDR3 has 20 amino acids. Germline V gene data show CDR1 as KGHSH and CDR2 as LQKENI. Unmatched junction bases numbered 22, after V lost 6 bases and J lost 0 bases. The CDR3 coding sequence is TGTGCCAGCTCCTCTATTGGCGGCAGGGGGCGAAGGAGAAGCTCCTACGAGCAGTACTTC. Amino acids: CASSSIGGRGRRRSSYEQYF.

J is TRBJ1-5 and V is TRBV5-8; no firm D call. CDR1 is SGHTS, CDR2 YDEGEE, per germline. The CDR3 length is 15 residues. V was clipped by 4 bases and J by 4 bases, with 15 bases between them. The CDR3 coding sequence is TGTGCCAGCAGCGCCGGGCCCTTAGCGAATCAGCCCCAGCATTTT. Translating it yields CASSAGPLANQPQHF.

V gene TRBV7-2 combines with J gene TRBJ2-6; D possibly corresponds to TRBD1 (5 bases). Germline V gives CDR1 SGHTA, CDR2 FQGNSA. CDR3 length: 15 amino acids. The ends were cut back, 4 bases at V and 0 bases at J, with 7 bases in the middle. The CDR3 sequence: CASSYRGSGANVLTF. The CDR3 nucleotides are TGTGCCAGCAGCTATAGGGGCTCTGGGGCCAACGTCCTGACTTTC.

The V and J genes are TRBV7-2 and TRBJ2-3, with 13 positions matching TRBD2. V was pared by 1 base and J by 10 bases, with 8 bases of the junction left unmatched. CDR3 length: 16 amino acids. Looked up from germline, CDR1 is SGHTA and CDR2 is FQGNSA. For the CDR3, the DNA is TGTGCCAGCAGCTTAGTGTCGACTAGCGGGGGGTTATCGCAGTATTTT. This encodes CASSLVSTSGGLSQYF. Using reference TRBV7-2 and TRBJ2-3 for the parts outside the CDR3, the full variable domain is GAGVSQSPSNKVTEKGKDVELRCDPISGHTALYWYRQSLGQGLEFLIYFQGNSAPDKSGLPSDRFSAERTGGSVSTLTIQRTQQEDSAVYLCASSLVSTSGGLSQYFGPGTRLTVL.

The chain has TRBV18 and TRBJ2-7, with 7 bases matching TRBD2. The CDR3 extends over 12 amino acids. CDR1 and CDR2 from the germline V gene are KGHSH and LQKENI. V shed 2 bases, J shed 7 bases, and the junction held 2 bases outside the gene matches. DNA for the CDR3: TGTGCCAGCTCACCAGGTAGCGGGGAGCAGTACTTC. This sequence encodes CASSPGSGEQYF.

For the CDR3, the DNA is TGTGCCAGCAGCTTCAGGGCGCAATCATTAATACTAGCCAAAAACATTCAGTACTTC. Its translation: CASSFRAQSLILAKNIQYF. The chain has TRBV11-2 and TRBJ2-4; possibly TRBD1 for D (5 bases). Germline V gene lookup returns CDR1 SGHAT and CDR2 FQNNGV. The CDR3 runs 19 residues. V lost 3 bases and J 0 bases, leaving 21 bases between the germline ends.